This entry lists 28 T cell receptor beta chains sequenced from one sample in a study of shared clonotypes between healthy human individuals. Profiling relied on immunoSEQ multiplex PCR, and the TCRdb table lists in-frame clones only, not all of them. In the table there are about 980,000 clones, 60% to 85% of which are singletons. The sample consisted of memory CD4+ T cells sorted from blood. Noted subset: CD45RA-negative fraction. These receptors originate from a man between 18 and 35 years old in good health.

The chain uses TRBV7-8 and TRBJ1-1; 7 nucleotides align to TRBD1. The CDR3 length is 13 residues. J gave up 4 bases and V 3 bases, and 2 bases lay outside the gene matches. The germline CDR1 and CDR2 sequences are SGHVS and FQNEAQ. CDR3 region: CASSLTGSTEAFF. The CDR3, as DNA: TGTGCCAGCAGCTTGACAGGGTCCACTGAAGCTTTCTTT.

The chain carries TRBV5-4 and TRBJ2-7, with D perhaps being TRBD1 or TRBD2 (5 bases each). V lost 2 bases and J lost 5, with 14 bases in between. The germline V gene encodes CDR1 SGHNT and CDR2 YYREEE (reference sequence). CDR3 length equals 14 residues. The CDR3 DNA follows: TGTGCCAGCAGCTTAGTCCTTGGGACCAACGAGCAGTACTTC. Encoded protein: CASSLVLGTNEQYF. The full variable domain, its missing parts supplied by reference TRBV5-4 and TRBJ2-7, is ETGVTQSPTHLIKTRGQQVTLRCSSQSGHNTVSWYQQALGQGPQFIFQYYREEENGRGNFPPRFSGLQFPNYSSELNVNALELDDSALYLCASSLVLGTNEQYFGPGTRLTVT.

V usage is TRBV5-4 and J usage is TRBJ1-2; 8 bases are a match to TRBD1. Germline loops: CDR1 SGHNT, CDR2 YYREEE (reference sequence). The CDR3 is made up of 13 amino acids. Trimming at V came to 4 bases and at J to 5 bases, leaving 4 bases not matched to a gene. Here the CDR3 reads CASSRTGKYGYTF. DNA for the CDR3: TGTGCCAGCAGCAGGACAGGGAAGTATGGCTACACCTTC.

This clone was seen once. The chain employs TRBV7-2 and TRBJ2-7; a weak D match, TRBD1 (5 bases). The germline V gene encodes CDR1 SGHTA and CDR2 FQGNSA. The CDR3 extends over 14 amino acids. Trimming shortened V by 3 bases and J by 2 bases, and 11 bases separated the two germline ends. CDR3 amino acids: CASSLGLSPYEQYF. DNA for the CDR3: TGTGCCAGCAGCTTGGGGCTTTCCCCCTACGAGCAGTACTTC.

The genes are TRBV30 and TRBJ1-2, with D possibly being TRBD1 (5 bases). The germline V and J ends were trimmed by 3 bases and 7 bases, with 12 bases remaining between them. Germline assignment: CDR1 GTSNPN and CDR2 SVGIG (reference sequence). This CDR3 region has 12 residues. The CDR3 spells CAWRVGVSGYTF. For the CDR3, the DNA is TGTGCCTGGAGGGTGGGGGTTTCTGGCTACACCTTC.

The CDR3 nucleotides are TGTGCCAGCAGCTTGCGGGACACAGATACGCAGTATTTT. Its translation: CASSLRDTDTQYF. The chain couples TRBV5-6 to TRBJ2-3; a possible D gene is TRBD2 (5 bases). The V end lost 1 base, the J end lost 2 bases, and 5 bases lay between the germline ends. CDR3 length: 13 amino acids. Germline-derived CDR1 and CDR2 are SGHDT and YYEEEE.

The chain employs TRBV5-1 and TRBJ2-1; 8 positions agree with TRBD2. The V segment lost 2 bases and the J segment 8 bases; nucleotides outside the gene matches: 9. In germline, CDR1 is SGHRS, CDR2 YFSETQ. This CDR3 is 15 amino acids long. The DNA for the CDR3 is TGCGCCAGCAGCTTCGGGACTAGTGGGATCGATGAGCAGTTCTTC. Protein: CASSFGTSGIDEQFF.

The table lists this clone with a few counts. The chain recombines TRBV29-1 with TRBJ1-1; D unresolved. This CDR3 is 14 amino acids long. Trimming cost V 4 bases and J 3 bases, with 15 bases left between them. The germline gives CDR1 SQVTM, CDR2 ANQGSEA. CDR3 bases: TGCAGCGTTGGCTGGTATGGGGTTTACACTGAAGCTTTCTTT. Its protein is CSVGWYGVYTEAFF.

This chain connects TRBV6-5 to TRBJ2-5; the D gene could be TRBD1 or TRBD2 (6 bases each). Germline V gives CDR1 MNHEY, CDR2 SVGAGI. Trimming cost V 6 bases and J 5 bases, with 16 bases left between them. The length of the CDR3 is 14 residues. CDR3: CASRTSRGGETQYF. The CDR3 DNA reads TGTGCCAGCAGAACTAGCAGGGGCGGCGAGACCCAGTACTTC.

The chain links TRBV19 to TRBJ1-4; D possibly corresponds to TRBD1 (5 bases). Germline CDR1 LNHDA, CDR2 SQIVND (reference sequence). V gave up 4 bases and J gave up 8 bases, with 14 bases separating them. The CDR3 is 14 residues long. CDR3 region: CASSSGAIGEKLFF. Written as DNA, the CDR3 is TGTGCCAGTAGTAGCGGGGCCATCGGCGAAAAACTGTTTTTT.

The chain recombines TRBV9 with TRBJ2-5; D is undetermined. V lost 0 bases and J lost 3, with 12 bases in between. Germline V gene lookup returns CDR1 SGDLS and CDR2 YYNGEE. The CDR3 is made up of 15 amino acids. The CDR3 DNA follows: TGTGCCAGCAGCGTAGTAGGGAACGAAAAAGAGACCCAGTACTTC. Its translation is CASSVVGNEKETQYF. Complete variable domain (other parts from reference TRBV9 and TRBJ2-5): DSGVTQTPKHLITATGQRVTLRCSPRSGDLSVYWYQQSLDQGLQFLIQYYNGEERAKGNILERFSAQQFPDLHSELNLSSLELGDSALYFCASSVVGNEKETQYFGPGTRLLVL.

J is TRBJ2-2 and V is TRBV15; tentatively, D is TRBD2 (5 bases). This CDR3 is 18 amino acids long. Trimming cost V 6 bases and J 2 bases, with 22 bases left between them. Germline values: CDR1 LNHNV, CDR2 YYDKDF (reference sequence). CDR3 coding DNA: TGTGCCACCAGATACCGAGGGTTCGGACTCAATAACACCGGGGAGCTGTTTTTT. It yields the protein CATRYRGFGLNNTGELFF.

This chain uses TRBV6-1 with TRBJ2-7; no reliable D call. The V end lost 2 bases, the J end lost 2 bases, and 10 bases lay between the germline ends. Germline CDR1 reads MNHNS; CDR2 reads SASEGT. This CDR3 region has 14 residues. The CDR3 loop reads CASSELWGTYEQYF. In DNA, the CDR3 is TGTGCCAGCAGTGAATTGTGGGGAACCTACGAGCAGTACTTC.

The chain recombines TRBV11-2 with TRBJ1-5; 9 bases agree with TRBD1. This CDR3 has 18 amino acids. The V segment lost 1 base and the J segment 0 bases; nucleotides outside the gene matches: 7. The V gene's germline CDR1 is SGHAT and CDR2 FQNNGV. For the CDR3, the DNA is TGTGCCAGCAGCTTAGGGGGACAGGGAAGTAGTAGCAATCAGCCCCAGCATTTT. Encoded protein: CASSLGGQGSSSNQPQHF.

A few counts support this clone. The V call is TRBV5-1, the J call TRBJ2-3, with 7 bases identical to TRBD2. Germline V gene data show CDR1 as SGHRS and CDR2 as YFSETQ. The CDR3 runs to 14 residues. V gave up 0 bases and J gave up 6 bases; unmatched junction bases: 4. CDR3 nucleotide sequence: TGCGCCAGCAGCTTGGGGTATAGCGGGGATACGCAGTATTTT. Protein: CASSLGYSGDTQYF.

The chain couples TRBV27 to TRBJ2-5; D ambiguous. Per the germline V gene, CDR1 is MNHEY and CDR2 is SMNVEV (reference sequence). The CDR3 is 13 amino acids. Trimming shortened V by 7 bases and J by 3 bases, and 12 bases separated the two germline ends. The DNA of the CDR3 is TGTGCCAGCAAAGGTTGGGCGGAAGAGACCCAGTACTTC. This sequence encodes CASKGWAEETQYF.

The chain is built from TRBV11-2 and TRBJ2-3; D may be TRBD2 (6 bases). Trimming pared 2 bases from V and 4 bases from J, leaving 13 bases between. Looked up from germline, CDR1 is SGHAT and CDR2 is FQNNGV. CDR3 size: 15 residues. The CDR3 loop reads CASSLSQWGADTQYF. The CDR3 bases are TGTGCCAGCAGCTTATCTCAATGGGGGGCAGATACGCAGTATTTT.

The genes are TRBV29-1 and TRBJ2-7, with D possibly TRBD2 on 6 matching bases. Trimming took off 7 bases at V and 6 bases at J, with 16 bases between the two ends. The length of the CDR3 is 12 residues. Looked up from germline, CDR1 is SQVTM and CDR2 is ANQGSEA. DNA for the CDR3: TGCAGCGCTCTAGCGACCTCTTTCGAGCAGTACTTC. Protein sequence: CSALATSFEQYF.

The chain joins TRBV18 to TRBJ2-1; 8 bases fit TRBD2. CDR1 and CDR2 from the germline V gene are KGHSH and LQKENI. The length of the CDR3 is 15 residues. Trimming removed 2 bases from V and 3 bases from J; junction bases left unmatched: 3. In DNA, the CDR3 is TGTGCCAGCTCACCAACTAGCGGAAACTACAATGAGCAGTTCTTC. This encodes CASSPTSGNYNEQFF. The whole variable domain, filled in from reference TRBV18 and TRBJ2-1, reads NAGVMQNPRHLVRRRGQEARLRCSPMKGHSHVYWYRQLPEEGLKFMVYLQKENIIDESGMPKERFSAEFPKEGPSILRIQQVVRGDSAAYFCASSPTSGNYNEQFFGPGTRLTVL.

The table lists this clone with a count of one. The gene calls are TRBV5-1 and TRBJ1-2, with a possible D match to TRBD1 (5 bases). The CDR3 runs to 13 residues. The germline CDR1 and CDR2 sequences are SGHRS and YFSETQ. V was cut by 4 bases and J by 4 bases, with 11 bases left in between. This CDR3 reads CASSPSTGYGYTF. CDR3 sequence (DNA): TGCGCCAGCAGCCCGTCTACAGGCTATGGCTACACCTTC.

This clone was seen a handful of times. The chain links TRBV9 to TRBJ2-5; tentative D call: TRBD2 (5 bases). The DNA end is more similar to TRBJ2-7, so the J call may be wrong. Germline loops: CDR1 SGDLS, CDR2 YYNGEE. The CDR3 length is 15 residues. DNA for the CDR3: TGTGCCAGCAGCGTAGCTCCCAGCGGAGAGTACGAGCAGTACTTC. It yields the protein CASSVAPSGEYEQYF.

The chain recombines TRBV6-5 with TRBJ2-7; no definite D call. Deletions cut 6 bases from V and 5 bases from J, with 11 bases between. There are 12 residues in the CDR3. CDR1 is MNHEY, CDR2 SVGAGI, per germline. CDR3 residues: CASRSVGNEQYF. The CDR3 region has the DNA TGTGCCAGCAGGAGCGTGGGCAACGAGCAGTACTTC.

The V call is TRBV29-1, the J call TRBJ2-3; D is perhaps TRBD1 or TRBD2 (5 bases each). The CDR3 spans 12 residues. V shed 6 bases and J shed 10 bases, with 17 bases lying between them. The germline CDR1 and CDR2 sequences are SQVTM and ANQGSEA. The CDR3 DNA reads TGCAGCGTCGGGACCACAACTTGGCCGCAGTATTTT. Translated: CSVGTTTWPQYF.

This clone was counted only a few times. The chain uses TRBV19 and TRBJ1-5; maybe TRBD1 (6 bases). Trimming shortened V by 6 bases and J by 0 bases, and 12 bases separated the two germline ends. There are 15 residues in the CDR3. CDR1 and CDR2 from the germline V gene are LNHDA and SQIVND (reference sequence). The CDR3 is CASSRTVGSNQPQHF. The CDR3 DNA sequence: TGTGCCAGTAGCAGGACAGTGGGTAGCAATCAGCCCCAGCATTTT.

This clone has only a few counts. The V call is TRBV5-4, the J call TRBJ2-7; D possibly matches TRBD1 or TRBD2 (6 bases each). Germline assignment: CDR1 SGHNT and CDR2 YYREEE (reference sequence). V lost 0 bases and J 3 bases, leaving 10 bases between the germline ends. This CDR3 comprises 14 residues. CDR3 sequence: CASSLGGANYEQYF. As DNA, the CDR3 is TGTGCCAGCAGCTTGGGGGGGGCAAACTACGAGCAGTACTTC.

The rearrangement uses TRBV2 and TRBJ1-1, with no clear D. The CDR3 runs 13 residues. Germline loops: CDR1 SNHLY, CDR2 FYNNEI. V shed 4 bases and J shed 1 base, with 7 bases lying between them. CDR3 in DNA: TGTGCCAGCAGTGGTCGGGGGAACACTGAAGCTTTCTTT. Amino acid sequence: CASSGRGNTEAFF.

A word on this clone: A much more abundant neighbour one base away suggests this may be a read error. The rearrangement joins TRBV5-4 to TRBJ2-3; 10 positions agree with TRBD1. Germline V gene lookup returns CDR1 SGHNT and CDR2 YYREEE (reference sequence). CDR3 length equals 15 residues. The V gene end was trimmed by 5 bases and the J gene end by 1 base; junction bases not matched to a gene: 4. In DNA, the CDR3 is TGTGCCAGCAGTTCCGGGACAGGGGGCACAGATACGCAGTATTTT. This encodes CASSSGTGGTDTQYF.

V gene TRBV11-3 combines with J gene TRBJ1-1; D gene unclear. V dropped 1 base and J dropped 3 bases, with 12 bases sitting between them. Germline V lookup: CDR1 SGHNT, CDR2 YENEEA. The CDR3 length is 15 residues. The CDR3 spells CASSLGGAADTEAFF. CDR3 nucleotide sequence: TGTGCCAGCAGCTTAGGAGGAGCGGCGGACACTGAAGCTTTCTTT.